The clone carrying this T cell receptor beta chain came up a few times. The antigen remains undetermined. The sample is drawn from a study of OX40 agonist ivuxolimab in advanced cancers. Overall study findings and caveats: At 0.1 to 3.0 mg/kg, CD4+ and CD8+ blood T cells expanded clonally by week 6.

Germline CDR1 is MNHEY and CDR2 is SMNVEV (reference sequence). The V end was cut by 5 bases, the J end by 4 bases, with 13 bases between. CDR3 length equals 14 residues. Profiled with immunoSEQ multiplex PCR; TCRdb holds only in-frame clones, not every one. The table has under 80,000 clones, around 90% seen once. The specimen was CD4+ or CD8+ T cells sorted from blood, collected in a trial of the OX40 agonist ivuxolimab. The V call is TRBV27, the J call TRBJ2-3; TRBD2 is a possible D gene (6 bases). This TCR came from an adult with an advanced solid tumor such as melanoma, head and neck, liver or kidney cancer. The CDR3 DNA reads as TGTGCCAGCAGTCCCACGTCGGGGGCAGATACGCAGTATTTT. It is translated as CASSPTSGADTQYF.